This T cell receptor (beta chain) was obtained from a study of T cell repertoires and HLA-DP antigens. Whole-study context: One stimulator alloantigen differed from self by one groove amino acid; the other by ten.

About this clone: Its target is unknown.

Assay: immunoSEQ multiplex PCR; the TCRdb copy retains only in-frame clones and omits some. Seen here are approximately 100,000 clones, about nine tenths observed once, and the top ten hold around 1.7%. V dropped 4 bases and J dropped 3; count of bases not matched to a gene: 6. The CDR3 length is 16 residues. The germline V gene encodes CDR1 SGHDN and CDR2 FVKESK. The rearrangement joins TRBV14 to TRBJ2-3; TRBD2 aligns across 11 bases. The sequence derives from a man aged 50 to 60 in good health and CMV-seronegative. Sequencing was carried out using CD4+ T cells from PBMCs. CDR3: CASSRNSGGGTDTQYF. DNA of the CDR3: TGTGCCAGCAGCCGGAATAGCGGGGGGGGGACAGATACGCAGTATTTT.